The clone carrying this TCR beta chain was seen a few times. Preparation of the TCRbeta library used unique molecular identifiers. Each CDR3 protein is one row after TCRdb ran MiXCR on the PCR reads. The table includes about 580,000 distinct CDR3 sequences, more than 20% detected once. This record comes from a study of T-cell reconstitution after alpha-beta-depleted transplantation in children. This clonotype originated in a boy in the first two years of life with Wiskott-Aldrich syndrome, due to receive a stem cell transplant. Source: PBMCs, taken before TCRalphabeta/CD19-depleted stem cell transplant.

The CDR3 nucleotides read TGTGCCACCGCGACAGGGGTGAACTATGGCTACACCTTC. It codes for CATATGVNYGYTF. The V call is TRBV10-3, the J call TRBJ1-2; 8 positions match TRBD1. The CDR3 loop spans 13 amino acids. Germline values: CDR1 ENHRY, CDR2 SYGVKD. V was pared by 10 bases and J by 2 bases, with 6 bases of the junction left unmatched.